These 3 T cell receptor beta chains were all obtained from the same sample, sequenced in a study of T cells in Graves' hyperthyroidism and ophthalmopathy. Regions amplified from RNA transcripts were the TCR beta CDR3 regions. HTBI primers drove first-round RT-PCR of the TCR CDR3. One entry per CDR3 protein, called by TCRdb with MiXCR from the multiplex PCR reads. The data show fewer than 450,000 distinct CDR3 sequences, with roughly 15% seen just once and around 20% held by the top ten. The source material was blood. Receptor source: a woman aged 55-69 years with Graves' ophthalmopathy.

This clonotype was seen at least ten times. The chain carries TRBV2 and TRBJ2-7; possibly TRBD1 or TRBD2 for D (5 bases each). Germline V CDR1 and CDR2: SNHLY, FYNNEI. With 7 bases removed from V and 0 bases from J, the gap between germline ends came to 13 bases. CDR3 length equals 14 residues. Here the CDR3 reads CASTLGTASYEQYF. As DNA, the CDR3 is TGTGCCAGCACCCTCGGGACGGCCTCCTACGAGCAGTACTTC.

The V and J genes are TRBV20-1 and TRBJ2-2; TRBD2 matches at 11 bases. CDR3 size: 16 residues. J lost 3 bases, V lost 8 bases, and 11 bases had no gene match. The germline V gene has CDR1 DFQATT and CDR2 SNEGSKA (reference sequence). CDR3 DNA sequence: TGCAGTATAATTAGCGGGAGGGCCGGGGACACCGGGGAGCTGTTTTTT. This sequence encodes CSIISGRAGDTGELFF.

In the case of this clonotype: This clone may be a read error of a much larger clone one base away. The chain is built from TRBV27 and TRBJ1-1, with 7 bases identical to TRBD1. CDR1 and CDR2 from the germline V gene are MNHEY and SMNVEV (reference sequence). The J segment lost 4 bases and the V segment lost 5 bases, leaving 10 bases of the junction unmatched. This CDR3 is 15 amino acids long. CDR3: CASSPHNRGGTEAFF. CDR3 coding DNA: TGTGCCAGCAGTCCCCACAACAGGGGAGGCACTGAAGCTTTCTTT.